The 20 T cell receptor beta chains below were found in one sample sequenced in a study of blood T cell repertoires in COVID-19. This table comes from immunoSEQ multiplex PCR, and its TCRdb copy is limited to in-frame clones, with some not included. The sample has about 58,000 clones; about 78% are singletons. The sequencing input was peripheral blood. These receptors originate from a human donor in a cohort sampled during active COVID-19.

The genes are TRBV23-1 and TRBJ1-1, with 8 bases matching TRBD1. TRBV23-1 is known as an ORF, though its function is uncertain. The CDR3 is made up of 17 amino acids. V shed 0 bases and J 3 bases; nucleotides not matched to a gene: 9. For the CDR3, the DNA is TGCGCCAGCAGTCAATCGCTATCCAGGGGGCGGTACACTGAAGCTTTCTTT. Protein: CASSQSLSRGRYTEAFF.

The chain combines TRBV3-1 (or the pseudogene TRBV3-2) with TRBJ1-6; D unclear. The CDR3 is 18 amino acids. Germline V gives CDR1 LGHDT, CDR2 YNNKEL (reference sequence). V lost 1 base, J lost 4 bases, and 17 bases lay in between. CDR3 residues: CASSQGSLANSYNSPLHF. The CDR3 region has the DNA TGTGCCAGCAGCCAAGGTTCTCTAGCGAATTCATATAATTCACCCCTCCACTTT.

The CDR3 sequence: CASSSPGTGSGANVLTF. CDR3 in DNA: TGTGCCAGCAGCTCCCCCGGGACAGGCTCTGGGGCCAACGTCCTGACTTTC. V usage is TRBV7-9 and J usage is TRBJ2-6; 8 nucleotides agree with TRBD1. Germline-derived CDR1 and CDR2 are SEHNR and FQNEAQ (reference sequence). V shed 4 bases, J shed 0 bases, and the junction held 5 bases outside the gene matches. This CDR3 is built from 17 residues. The full variable domain, its missing parts supplied by reference TRBV7-9 and TRBJ2-6, is DTGVSQNPRHKITKRGQNVTFRCDPISEHNRLYWYRQTLGQGPEFLTYFQNEAQLEKSRLLSDRFSAERPKGSFSTLEIQRTEQGDSAMYLCASSSPGTGSGANVLTFGAGSRLTVL.

This clone was counted between two and nine times. The V and J genes are TRBV5-1 and TRBJ1-6; D is unresolved. Germline CDR1 is SGHRS and CDR2 is YFSETQ. The CDR3 spans 12 residues. V lost 0 bases to trimming and J lost 8 bases, with 3 bases between them. As DNA, the CDR3 is TGCGCCAGCAGCTTGGCAGATTCACCCCTCCACTTT. The encoded protein is CASSLADSPLHF.

The gene calls are TRBV2 and TRBJ2-1, with TRBD2 identical over 15 bases. Germline loops: CDR1 SNHLY, CDR2 FYNNEI. The CDR3 is 19 amino acids. J gave up 5 bases and V 5 bases, and 13 bases lay outside the gene matches. CDR3 DNA sequence: TGTGCCAGCAGTTCACACCCGGGACTAGCGGGAGGCGGACACAATGAGCAGTTCTTC. This sequence encodes CASSSHPGLAGGGHNEQFF. The full variable domain, completed using reference TRBV2 and TRBJ2-1, is EPEVTQTPSHQVTQMGQEVILRCVPISNHLYFYWYRQILGQKVEFLVSFYNNEISEKSEIFDDQFSVERPDGSNFTLKIRSTKLEDSAMYFCASSSHPGLAGGGHNEQFFGPGTRLTVL.

This chain joins TRBV9 and TRBJ1-2, with D uncertain. CDR3 length: 13 residues. V was clipped by 3 bases and J by 3 bases, with 9 bases between them. Germline V CDR1 and CDR2: SGDLS, YYNGEE. The CDR3 loop is CASSAGMDYGYTF. CDR3 bases: TGTGCCAGCAGCGCGGGTATGGACTATGGCTACACCTTC.

The chain is built from TRBV19 and TRBJ1-2; 8 bases align to TRBD1. The germline V gene encodes CDR1 LNHDA and CDR2 SQIVND (reference sequence). The CDR3 is made up of 14 amino acids. Unmatched junction bases numbered 15, after V lost 10 bases and J lost 8 bases. The CDR3 DNA is TGTGCCACACAAATTCAGGGGGCTACGGGAGGCTACACCTTC. Its translation: CATQIQGATGGYTF.

This chain connects TRBV7-2 to TRBJ2-7; TRBD1 matches 9 bases. CDR1 SGHTA and CDR2 FQGNSA come from the germline V gene. V lost 4 bases, J lost 1 base, and 5 bases stayed unmatched. The CDR3 has 15 residues. Here the CDR3 reads CASSWTGDGSYEQYF. The CDR3, as DNA: TGTGCCAGCAGCTGGACAGGGGATGGGTCCTACGAGCAGTACTTC.

V usage is TRBV19 and J usage is TRBJ2-7; a weak D match, TRBD2 (6 bases). This CDR3 region has 15 residues. The germline V gene has CDR1 LNHDA and CDR2 SQIVND (reference sequence). Trimming pared 3 bases from V and 5 bases from J, leaving 17 bases between. This CDR3 reads CASSIFGGNPDEQYF. CDR3 DNA: TGTGCCAGTAGTATTTTCGGCGGGAACCCAGACGAGCAGTACTTC.

This clone was detected only a few times. The rearrangement links TRBV7-6 to TRBJ2-7, with D possibly being TRBD1 (6 bases). V was cut by 3 bases and J by 6 bases, with 9 bases left in between. This CDR3 is built from 12 residues. Germline loops: CDR1 SGHVS, CDR2 FNYEAQ. CDR3 amino acids: CASSFEGVEQYF. As DNA, the CDR3 is TGTGCCAGCAGCTTTGAGGGGGTCGAGCAGTACTTC. Full variable domain (missing parts from reference TRBV7-6 and TRBJ2-7): GAGVSQSPRYKVTKRGQDVALRCDPISGHVSLYWYRQALGQGPEFLTYFNYEAQQDKSGLPNDRFSAERPEGSISTLTIQRTEQRDSAMYRCASSFEGVEQYFGPGTRLTVT.

This clone was seen only once. This sequence joins TRBV5-1 and TRBJ2-7; possible D gene TRBD1, 5 bases. Per the germline V gene, CDR1 is SGHRS and CDR2 is YFSETQ. Trimming cost V 7 bases and J 5 bases, with 10 bases left between them. The CDR3 contains 11 residues. The CDR3 DNA reads TGCGCCAGCCGTTCAGGGCACGAGCAGTACTTC. It specifies CASRSGHEQYF.

Ten or more counts support this clone. The chain carries TRBV28 and TRBJ2-7; 8 bases line up with TRBD2. The germline gives CDR1 MDHEN, CDR2 SYDVKM. CDR3 size: 15 residues. J was trimmed by 0 bases and V by 3 bases; bases with no gene match: 4. The CDR3 nucleotides read TGTGCCAGCAGTTTCCTGCGGGAGGACTCCTACGAGCAGTACTTC. Translation gives CASSFLREDSYEQYF.

This clone was recorded only once. V is TRBV29-1 and J is TRBJ2-7, with D possibly matching TRBD2 (5 bases). The CDR3 has 13 residues. The germline V gene has CDR1 SQVTM and CDR2 ANQGSEA. V lost 1 base and J lost 6, with 13 bases in between. CDR3 protein: CSVEATLGGEQYF. In DNA, the CDR3 is TGCAGCGTTGAAGCGACCCTCGGAGGCGAGCAGTACTTC.

The rearrangement uses TRBV7-3 and TRBJ2-7; the match to TRBD1 covers 12 bases. The V segment lost 5 bases and the J segment 7 bases; nucleotides outside the gene matches: 6. Per the germline V gene, CDR1 is SGHTA and CDR2 is FQGTGA. The CDR3 has 14 amino acids. The CDR3 sequence: CASSPGTGGFEQYF. The CDR3 region has the DNA TGTGCCAGCAGCCCCGGGACAGGGGGCTTTGAGCAGTACTTC. The entire variable domain, with the rest obtained from reference TRBV7-3 and TRBJ2-7, is as follows: GAGVSQTPSNKVTEKGKYVELRCDPISGHTALYWYRQSLGQGPEFLIYFQGTGAADDSGLPNDRFFAVRPEGSVSTLKIQRTERGDSAVYLCASSPGTGGFEQYFGPGTRLTVT.

This clone appeared once. The chain carries TRBV7-2 and TRBJ2-3; 7 nucleotides align to TRBD2. The V segment lost 5 bases and the J segment 2 bases; nucleotides outside the gene matches: 4. The CDR3 covers 14 residues. Looked up from germline, CDR1 is SGHTA and CDR2 is FQGNSA. CDR3 residues: CASSRDYNTDTQYF. CDR3 DNA sequence: TGTGCCAGCAGCCGGGACTACAACACAGATACGCAGTATTTT.

V usage is TRBV5-1 and J usage is TRBJ2-7; tentative D call: TRBD1 (6 bases). Between the trimmed V and J ends, which lost 0 bases and 2 bases, there was a span of 12 bases. The CDR3 sequence is 15 residues long. Germline loops: CDR1 SGHRS, CDR2 YFSETQ. The CDR3 is CASSLAGPGAYEQYF. The CDR3 DNA reads TGCGCCAGCAGCTTGGCGGGGCCAGGGGCCTACGAGCAGTACTTC.

This rearrangement joins TRBV11-2 to TRBJ1-1; 8 nucleotides match TRBD1. CDR3 length equals 13 residues. CDR1 is SGHAT, CDR2 FQNNGV, per germline. V lost 1 base and J lost 11; bases outside the gene matches: 6. For the CDR3, the DNA is TGTGCCAGCAGCTTAGGGACAGGGTTGTGGGCTTTCTTT. It specifies CASSLGTGLWAFF.

V usage is TRBV3-1 (or the pseudogene TRBV3-2) and J usage is TRBJ1-3; the D gene is possibly TRBD1 (6 bases). V lost 1 base to trimming and J lost 0 bases, with 10 bases between them. The CDR3 contains 16 residues. Germline CDR1 is LGHDT and CDR2 is YNNKEL (reference sequence). CDR3 nucleotides: TGTGCCAGCAGCCAAGTGTGGACAGACTCTGGAAACACCATATATTTT. It specifies CASSQVWTDSGNTIYF.

CDR3 in amino acids: CASSLVAGRMNTEAFF. The CDR3 DNA reads as TGTGCCAGCAGCTTAGTAGCAGGGAGGATGAACACTGAAGCTTTCTTT. The chain has TRBV7-2 and TRBJ1-1; possibly TRBD1 for D (5 bases). CDR3 length: 16 amino acids. The germline V gene has CDR1 SGHTA and CDR2 FQGNSA. The ends were cut back, 1 base at V and 0 bases at J, with 12 bases in the middle.

Only a few counts were recorded for this clone. The V call is TRBV2, the J call TRBJ1-2, with a weak D call TRBD1 (6 bases). Trimming removed 3 bases from V and 0 bases from J, with 14 bases in between. The CDR3 has 16 residues. Germline V lookup: CDR1 SNHLY, CDR2 FYNNEI. The CDR3 is CASSDFWTVSNYGYTF. CDR3 nucleotides: TGTGCCAGCAGTGATTTCTGGACAGTCTCTAACTATGGCTACACCTTC.